These T cell receptor beta chains were read from a single sample in a study of post-analysis software for immune sequencing data. MiXCR was run by TCRdb on the PCR reads, yielding one entry per CDR3 protein. This sample carries 170,000 or so distinct CDR3 sequences, roughly 30% of them seen once, and the ten largest clones take approximately 1.5%. Specimen: blood. The receptors come from a girl aged 10 to 17 with multiple sclerosis. Both conserved end residues are part of each CDR3. The order of the fields is clone size, J gene, D gene, V gene, CDR3 DNA, CDR3 protein. The D gene is left open where the match is weak. Some rows have no size entry. The others give once, few or many, or a class for an expanded clone.

size: NA; J: TRBJ2-7; D: NA; V: TRBV28; DNA: TGTGCCAGCAAGGAGCGGCCCTTGTCCTACGAGCAGTACTTC; CDR3: CASKERPLSYEQYF
size: NA; J: TRBJ2-1; D: TRBD2; V: TRBV27; DNA: TGTGCCAGCAGTCGTGGGACTAACCCATACAATGAGCAGTTCTTC; CDR3: CASSRGTNPYNEQFF
size: few; J: TRBJ2-5; D: TRBD1; V: TRBV14; DNA: TGTGCCAGCAGCCGACAGGGGTCAGAGACCCAGTACTTC; CDR3: CASSRQGSETQYF
size: NA; J: TRBJ1-1; D: NA; V: TRBV5-4; DNA: TGTGCCAGCAGCTTGGGGGGCGCAATGGTCACTGAAGCTTTCTTT; CDR3: CASSLGGAMVTEAFF
size: NA; J: TRBJ1-6; D: TRBD1; V: TRBV29-1; DNA: TGCAGCGTTAAACCCGACAGGGGTTCACCCCTCCACTTT; CDR3: CSVKPDRGSPLHF
size: NA; J: TRBJ2-5; D: TRBD2; V: TRBV5-4; DNA: TGTGCCAGCAGCTTACCGACTAGCGGGGGACGAGAGGCCCAGTACTTC; CDR3: CASSLPTSGGREAQYF
size: NA; J: TRBJ1-1; D: NA; V: TRBV7-9; DNA: TGTGCCAGCAGCTTAGCGGTTGGAGAAGCTTTCTTT; CDR3: CASSLAVGEAFF
size: few; J: TRBJ1-5; D: NA; V: TRBV5-6; DNA: TGTGCCAGCAGTAATTGGGGGGGAAACCAGCCCCAGCATTTT; CDR3: CASSNWGGNQPQHF
size: many; J: TRBJ2-7; D: NA; V: TRBV28; DNA: TGTGCCAGCAGTTCCCCAGGGGGGTGGTACGAGCAGTACTTC; CDR3: CASSSPGGWYEQYF
size: NA; J: TRBJ2-1; D: NA; V: TRBV5-5; DNA: TGTGCCAGCAGCAGCGGGACACAGAGCTCCTACAATGAGCAGTTCTTC; CDR3: CASSSGTQSSYNEQFF
size: few; J: TRBJ2-3; D: NA; V: TRBV11-2; DNA: TGTGCCAGCACCCCAGAGAAAATTAGCACAGATACGCAGTATTTT; CDR3: CASTPEKISTDTQYF
size: few; J: TRBJ2-1; D: NA; V: TRBV11-2; DNA: TGTGCCAGCAGCTTAGGGACTTTCCTTCTTTGGGAGCAGTTCTTC; CDR3: CASSLGTFLLWEQFF
size: few; J: TRBJ2-7; D: NA; V: TRBV5-1; DNA: TGCGCCAGCAGCTTAGGGGGCGGGAGGTGGGCCTACGAGCAGTACTTC; CDR3: CASSLGGGRWAYEQYF
size: few; J: TRBJ2-3; D: NA; V: TRBV10-3; DNA: TGTGCCATCAGGGAGTCAATAGAATCAGATACGCAGTATTTT; CDR3: CAIRESIESDTQYF
size: NA; J: TRBJ2-7; D: NA; V: TRBV12-3/TRBV12-4; DNA: TGTGCCAGCAGTCCCAGGTTCTACCTCGGAGCATACGAGCAGTACTTC; CDR3: CASSPRFYLGAYEQYF
size: NA; J: TRBJ2-1; D: TRBD2; V: TRBV19; DNA: TGTGCCAGTAGTATCGGGGGACTACCACCCTACAATGAGCAGTTCTTC; CDR3: CASSIGGLPPYNEQFF
size: NA; J: TRBJ2-5; D: TRBD2; V: TRBV11-2; DNA: TGTGCCAGCAGCTTACTGGTGCGTGTCGGGAGGGCCTCTCGGGAGACCCAGTACTTC; CDR3: CASSLLVRVGRASRETQYF
size: NA; J: TRBJ2-1; D: TRBD1; V: TRBV28; DNA: TGTGCCAGCAGGCGGAGGACAGGGTTCCACAATGAGCAGTTCTTC; CDR3: CASRRRTGFHNEQFF
size: NA; J: TRBJ2-1; D: NA; V: TRBV6-1; DNA: TGTGCCAGCAGGGAGTGGGTGGAGCAGTTCTTC; CDR3: CASREWVEQFF
size: few; J: TRBJ1-5; D: TRBD1; V: TRBV7-9; DNA: TGTGCCAGCAGCCCGGGACAGGGGGATAGCAATCAGCCCCAGCATTTT; CDR3: CASSPGQGDSNQPQHF
size: NA; J: TRBJ2-3; D: NA; V: TRBV7-3; DNA: TGTGCCAACAGCCCAGCCGGAGGGGACACAGATACGCAGTATTTT; CDR3: CANSPAGGDTDTQYF
size: NA; J: TRBJ1-1; D: TRBD1; V: TRBV7-2; DNA: TGTGCCAGCAGCGCCCTACAGGGGCGGACTGAAGCTTTCTTT; CDR3: CASSALQGRTEAFF
size: many; J: TRBJ2-7; D: NA; V: TRBV7-2; DNA: TGTGCCAGCAGCTTGTGGGGTAGCTCCTACGAGCAGTACTTC; CDR3: CASSLWGSSYEQYF
size: many; J: TRBJ2-7; D: NA; V: TRBV12-3/TRBV12-4; DNA: TGTGCCAGCAGGCCGACCTGGGCCTCCGAGCAGTACTTC; CDR3: CASRPTWASEQYF
size: NA; J: TRBJ2-2; D: TRBD1; V: TRBV6-5; DNA: TGTGCCAGCAGTTACCCTAAAACAGGGGCCCCTGACACCGGGGAGCTGTTTTTT; CDR3: CASSYPKTGAPDTGELFF
size: many; J: TRBJ1-2; D: NA; V: TRBV11-2; DNA: TGTGCCAGCAGCCAACGAGGCGACAGCTATGGCTACACCTTC; CDR3: CASSQRGDSYGYTF
size: NA; J: TRBJ2-1; D: TRBD2; V: TRBV6-6; DNA: TGTGCCAGCACATTCCCCCTAGCGGGAGGGCCTGGGACTGAGCAGTTCTTC; CDR3: CASTFPLAGGPGTEQFF
size: few; J: TRBJ2-5; D: NA; V: TRBV5-5; DNA: TGTGCCAGCAGCGCCAACCAACAGGGTGTAAGGGGGGTAGAGACCCAGTACTTC; CDR3: CASSANQQGVRGVETQYF
size: many; J: TRBJ2-1; D: TRBD2; V: TRBV20-1; DNA: TGCAGTGCTAGCCGTAGCGGGAAAACCCACAATGAGCAGTTCTTC; CDR3: CSASRSGKTHNEQFF
size: many; J: TRBJ2-7; D: TRBD1; V: TRBV7-6; DNA: TGTGCCAGCAGCCCCACCTCCCCGAGGGACAGCTACTACGAGCAGTACTTC; CDR3: CASSPTSPRDSYYEQYF
size: few; J: TRBJ2-1; D: TRBD1; V: TRBV5-5; DNA: TGTGCCAGCAGCTTCCGGGGACAGGAGTACAATGAGCAGTTCTTC; CDR3: CASSFRGQEYNEQFF
size: few; J: TRBJ1-1; D: NA; V: TRBV5-1; DNA: TGCGCCAGCAGCCCTGCGGGGCAAGCAGCTTTCTTT; CDR3: CASSPAGQAAFF
size: few; J: TRBJ1-2; D: NA; V: TRBV20-1; DNA: TGCAGTGCTAGAACGACAGGCCACTATGGCTACACCTTC; CDR3: CSARTTGHYGYTF
size: many; J: TRBJ2-7; D: NA; V: TRBV6-6; DNA: TGTGCCAGCAGTTACAACAGCTACGAGCAGTACTTC; CDR3: CASSYNSYEQYF
size: NA; J: TRBJ2-2; D: NA; V: TRBV7-9; DNA: TGTGCCAGCAGCCCCCAGGCCAGTTTGAGGGAGCTGTTTTTT; CDR3: CASSPQASLRELFF
size: NA; J: TRBJ2-3; D: NA; V: TRBV9; DNA: TGTGCCAGCAGCGAAACTAGTGCATACCGGGATACGCAGTATTTT; CDR3: CASSETSAYRDTQYF
size: few; J: TRBJ1-1; D: NA; V: TRBV29-1; DNA: TGCAGCGTTGAAGGGGTTAGGGGACGAAGCACTGAAGCTTTCTTT; CDR3: CSVEGVRGRSTEAFF
size: many; J: TRBJ2-1; D: NA; V: TRBV20-1; DNA: TGCAGTGCTAGCCCCTGGGGCAATGAGCAGTTCTTC; CDR3: CSASPWGNEQFF
size: many; J: TRBJ2-1; D: TRBD2; V: TRBV11-2; DNA: TGTGCCAGCAGCTTATCGCGGGGGAGCTACAATGAGCAGTTCTTC; CDR3: CASSLSRGSYNEQFF
size: NA; J: TRBJ2-1; D: NA; V: TRBV10-3; DNA: TGTGCCTCCCGGCGAGATGAGAATGAGCAGTTCTTC; CDR3: CASRRDENEQFF
size: NA; J: TRBJ1-1; D: NA; V: TRBV7-9; DNA: TGTGCCAGCAGCTTTGCCGTCAGGGGCACTGAAGCTTTCTTT; CDR3: CASSFAVRGTEAFF
size: many; J: TRBJ1-5; D: NA; V: TRBV28; DNA: TGTGCCAGCAGTTTGATAAATCAGCCCCAGCATTTT; CDR3: CASSLINQPQHF
size: NA; J: TRBJ2-7; D: TRBD2; V: TRBV5-1; DNA: TGCGCCAGCAGCAGGGGGACTAGCGGACTTTACGAGCAGTACTTC; CDR3: CASSRGTSGLYEQYF
size: NA; J: TRBJ2-2; D: TRBD2; V: TRBV7-6; DNA: TGTGCCAGCAGCCTCCGTAGCGGGAGTGCGCCCGGGGAGCTGTTTTTT; CDR3: CASSLRSGSAPGELFF
size: many; J: TRBJ2-7; D: NA; V: TRBV29-1; DNA: TGCAGCGTTGGACCCTCGAGCTCCTACGAGCAGTACTTC; CDR3: CSVGPSSSYEQYF
size: few; J: TRBJ1-5; D: TRBD1; V: TRBV3-1; DNA: TGTGCCAGCAGCCCCCGCGGACAGGATGGTAATCAGCCCCAGCATTTT; CDR3: CASSPRGQDGNQPQHF
size: few; J: TRBJ1-1; D: NA; V: TRBV27; DNA: TGTGCCAGCAGTTTATCATGGGGGGGCACTGAAGCTTTCTTT; CDR3: CASSLSWGGTEAFF
size: few; J: TRBJ1-1; D: NA; V: TRBV6-5; DNA: TGTGCCAGCAGTAACCCCTCACGCACTGAAGCTTTCTTT; CDR3: CASSNPSRTEAFF
size: NA; J: TRBJ2-1; D: TRBD2; V: TRBV12-5; DNA: TGTGCTAGTGGTTTGGTACGATTAGGGCTAGCGGGGCCTGGGGGCTACAATGAGCAGTTCTTC; CDR3: CASGLVRLGLAGPGGYNEQFF
size: NA; J: TRBJ2-3; D: NA; V: TRBV7-9; DNA: TGTGCCAGCAGCTTGGCGATGGGCCCGACAGATACGCAGTATTTT; CDR3: CASSLAMGPTDTQYF
size: NA; J: TRBJ1-1; D: NA; V: TRBV10-3; DNA: TGTGCCATCAGTGAGTCATCGGGCACACGGGGGGCTGAAGCTTTCTTT; CDR3: CAISESSGTRGAEAFF
size: NA; J: TRBJ2-2; D: TRBD2; V: TRBV3-1; DNA: TGTGCCAGCAGCTTGGGACTAGGGGACACCGGGGAGCTGTTTTTT; CDR3: CASSLGLGDTGELFF
size: once; J: TRBJ2-3; D: TRBD2; V: TRBV12-3/TRBV12-4; DNA: TGTGCCAGCAGGTCTCTAGCGGGAGTCTGGGCTTCAAGATCAGATACGCAGTATTTT; CDR3: CASRSLAGVWASRSDTQYF
size: NA; J: TRBJ1-1; D: NA; V: TRBV9; DNA: TGTGCCAGCAGCGTAGAGGGCATGAACACTGAAGCTTTCTTT; CDR3: CASSVEGMNTEAFF
size: NA; J: TRBJ1-4; D: NA; V: TRBV12-3/TRBV12-4; DNA: TGTGCCAGCAGGTTAAGTCTTAATGAAAAACTGTTTTTT; CDR3: CASRLSLNEKLFF
size: NA; J: TRBJ2-1; D: TRBD1; V: TRBV7-2; DNA: TGTGCCAGCAGCGAGAACCCGGGACAGCTATACAATGAGCAGTTCTTC; CDR3: CASSENPGQLYNEQFF
size: NA; J: TRBJ2-1; D: NA; V: TRBV19; DNA: TGTGCCAGTAGTATCGGCGGGGGCTTCTACGAGCAGTTCTTC; CDR3: CASSIGGGFYEQFF
size: many; J: TRBJ2-5; D: TRBD2; V: TRBV20-1; DNA: TGCAGTGCCTGGAGCGGGAGCCCCGAGACCCAGTACTTC; CDR3: CSAWSGSPETQYF
size: few; J: TRBJ1-2; D: NA; V: TRBV6-1; DNA: TGTGCCAGCAGTGAAACTCTGGGGGGAAGGTATGGCTACACCTTC; CDR3: CASSETLGGRYGYTF
size: many; J: TRBJ2-7; D: TRBD1; V: TRBV4-1; DNA: TGCGCCAGCAGCCAAGGTTCGAGGGGGCTGTACGAGCAGTACTTC; CDR3: CASSQGSRGLYEQYF